This TCR beta chain emerged from a study of blood T cell repertoires in COVID-19. TCRdb's copy holds only in-frame clones and misses some; the assay was immunoSEQ multiplex PCR. The sample records more than 95,000 clones, 60% to 80% being singletons. The germline CDR1 and CDR2 sequences are SGHNT and YENEEA. The V end lost 5 bases, the J end lost 4 bases, and 16 bases lay between the germline ends. There are 15 residues in the CDR3. This TCR derives from a man between 60 and 75 years old with acute or convalescent COVID-19. The chain couples TRBV11-3 to TRBJ2-3; D ambiguous. Sequenced input: peripheral blood. CDR3 nucleotide sequence: TGTGCCAGCAGCCCAACCCGAGGAGACGCAGATACGCAGTATTTT. This encodes CASSPTRGDADTQYF.